One sample yielded the 9 T cell receptor beta chains listed below, sequenced in a study of T-cell memory formation after mild COVID-19. TCRdb itself ran the 5' RACE reads through MiXCR, one entry per CDR3 protein. This sample has around 400,000 distinct CDR3 sequences, with less than 25% found just once. The sample consisted of PBMCs or a T cell subset sorted from them (not recorded which). Receptors were obtained from an adult woman who had mild COVID-19 (a few samples of this study predate the infection). Cell type and time point are not known.

CDR3 region: CASSLAGYTGELFF. The CDR3 nucleotides are TGCGCCAGCAGCTTGGCCGGATACACCGGGGAGCTGTTTTTT. V gene TRBV5-1 combines with J gene TRBJ2-2; D not resolved. The germline gives CDR1 SGHRS, CDR2 YFSETQ. V dropped 0 bases and J dropped 3 bases, with 6 bases sitting between them. The CDR3 sequence is 14 residues long.

This clonotype showed up just a few times. This chain links TRBV29-1 with TRBJ2-3; TRBD2 matches 7 bases. V was pared by 2 bases and J by 0 bases, with 5 bases of the junction left unmatched. The CDR3 length is 15 residues. The germline gives CDR1 SQVTM, CDR2 ANQGSEA. CDR3 in DNA: TGCAGCGTTGAACGGGAGGATATTAGCACAGATACGCAGTATTTT. It codes for CSVEREDISTDTQYF.

This clonotype came up a few times. The chain employs TRBV18 and TRBJ1-2; D gene unclear. From germline, CDR1 is KGHSH and CDR2 LQKENI. The V end was cut by 2 bases, the J end by 4 bases, with 8 bases between. This CDR3 contains 13 residues. CDR3 sequence reads: CASSPSRSYGYTF. The CDR3 bases are TGTGCCAGCTCACCATCCAGGTCCTATGGCTACACCTTC.

The V call is TRBV6-6, the J call TRBJ1-1, with D possibly matching TRBD1 (5 bases). The CDR3 spans 16 residues. Looked up from germline, CDR1 is MNHNY and CDR2 is SVGAGI (reference sequence). Deletions cut 0 bases from V and 2 bases from J, with 13 bases between. CDR3 in amino acids: CASSYSRGGANTEAFF. CDR3 coding DNA: TGTGCCAGCAGTTACTCGAGGGGTGGGGCAAACACTGAAGCTTTCTTT.

The sample holds a few counts of this clonotype. V is TRBV29-1 and J is TRBJ1-1; D might be TRBD1 (5 bases). Germline-derived CDR1 and CDR2 are SQVTM and ANQGSEA. V lost 6 bases to trimming and J lost 5 bases, with 10 bases between them. This CDR3 spans 11 amino acids. CDR3 amino acids: CSVLRETEAFF. CDR3 nucleotide sequence: TGCAGCGTCCTCAGGGAAACTGAAGCTTTCTTT.

This clonotype was seen only a few times. This rearrangement joins TRBV7-9 to TRBJ2-3, with 9 bases lining up with TRBD2. With 4 bases clipped from V and 1 base from J, the junction kept 9 bases outside the gene matches. Germline CDR1 reads SEHNR; CDR2 reads FQNEAQ (reference sequence). The CDR3 runs 17 residues. The CDR3 bases are TGTGCCAGCAGCTCGGCAATGATAGCGGGAGGCACAGATACGCAGTATTTT. Translated: CASSSAMIAGGTDTQYF.

This clonotype appeared once. The chain couples TRBV7-6 to TRBJ2-3; D not certain. This CDR3 is 14 amino acids long. Germline V gene data show CDR1 as SGHVS and CDR2 as FNYEAQ. The V and J ends lost 4 bases and 4 bases respectively, with 12 bases between them. For the CDR3, the DNA is TGTGCCAGCAGCTCGCGCCGTAGTTCAGATACGCAGTATTTT. Amino acid sequence: CASSSRRSSDTQYF.

This clonotype appeared a few times. This chain connects TRBV7-9 to TRBJ2-6, with D possibly being TRBD1 or TRBD2 (5 bases each). The CDR3 contains 18 residues. Trimming removed 3 bases at V and 2 bases at J, with 17 bases between. Germline loops: CDR1 SEHNR, CDR2 FQNEAQ (reference sequence). This CDR3 reads CASSFYQGEVPGANVLTF. DNA of the CDR3: TGTGCCAGCAGCTTTTATCAGGGAGAGGTGCCTGGGGCCAACGTCCTGACTTTC.

This clonotype was counted only a few times. Written as DNA, the CDR3 is TGTGCCAGCAGTGGAACAGGCCTCCTCCAGTACTTC. Encoded protein: CASSGTGLLQYF. The chain couples TRBV6-2 or TRBV6-3 to TRBJ2-5, with a tentative D call TRBD1 (5 bases). CDR3 length: 12 residues. V was clipped by 5 bases and J by 10 bases, with 14 bases between them. Germline CDR1 and CDR2: MNHEY and SVGEGT.